This T cell receptor beta chain originates from a study of blood T cells in healthy people across ages. Findings and caveats of the study: Per-million-T-cell TCR beta diversity fell roughly linearly with age. Possibly, changes in expanded clonotypes were confounded because donor CMV status was unknown.

V gave up 2 bases and J gave up 8 bases, with 8 bases separating them. This CDR3 spans 12 amino acids. The authors ran a second PCR of roughly 7 to 11 cycles using a sample-barcoded 5' primer and a J-beta primer mix. MiXCR, run by TCRdb on the 5' RACE reads, gives a single entry per CDR3 protein. The table records about 800,000 distinct CDR3 sequences, 58% of them present only once. In the case of this clonotype: Its antigen is not known.

Sequenced sample: blood. The rearrangement links TRBV12-3 or TRBV12-4 to TRBJ2-3; D unresolved. The TCR sequence derives from a man under 40 in good health. The CDR3 DNA reads as TGTGCCAGCAGTTTAAAATGGGGTACGCAGTATTTT. It specifies CASSLKWGTQYF.